This T cell receptor beta chain was recovered during a study of human T cells and chemical hapten exposure. Study-wide context: Upper inner arm skin measuring approximately 2 cm by approximately 2 cm received 2% DPC for sensitization.

V gave up 1 base and J gave up 14 bases; unmatched junction bases: 18. This CDR3 region has 18 residues. Per the germline V gene, CDR1 is SGHVS and CDR2 is FQNEAQ. This clonotype has at least ten counts. Its cognate antigen is unknown. Study-level results: TCRs above 1 in 1000 frequency did not change with DPC sensitization.

How the authors handled the data: The number of TCRs in each sample had a median of about 96,000 and spanned roughly 23,224 to 700,000. In TCRdb, the RACE reads were re-called with MiXCR into one record per CDR3 protein. TCRdb's processing, not the study's, gives the V and J calls here. The sample has roughly 360,000 distinct CDR3 sequences, more than 4.5% seen once. Time point indicated: patch test 1, 2 weeks after DPC sensitization. Treatment defined: therapeutic diphenylcyclopropenone sensitization with weekly scalp DPC. The authors' total RNA extraction used unfractionated whole blood. The sequence was obtained from a woman in her fifties or sixties with alopecia areata. Some clones in this sample may be carry-over from other donors' samples. The material sequenced was whole blood, taken in connection with sensitization to the hapten diphenylcyclopropenone (DPC). The chain recombines TRBV7-8 with TRBJ1-6, with 9 nucleotides matching TRBD1. The CDR3 region is CASSLGANWGQGVLALHF. As DNA, the CDR3 is TGTGCCAGCAGCTTAGGAGCCAATTGGGGACAGGGAGTGTTGGCCCTCCACTTT.